The 24 T cell receptor beta chains given below trace back to one sample, sequenced in a study of technical replicates of blood from several donors. Clones were sequenced by immunoSEQ multiplex PCR, and TCRdb holds only the in-frame ones, with some missing. The data show over 80,000 clones, roughly 95% seen once. Sequencing was done on a sample of T cells isolated from PBMCs. The source is a human donor in good health.

This clone appeared a single time. J is TRBJ2-5 and V is TRBV7-3, with D unclear. CDR3 length: 14 residues. Germline CDR1 SGHTA, CDR2 FQGTGA. The V end lost 5 bases, the J end lost 4 bases, and 14 bases lay between the germline ends. The CDR3 spells CASSLVGSGETQYF. Here the CDR3 DNA reads TGTGCCAGCAGCCTCGTGGGTTCAGGAGAGACCCAGTACTTC.

The rearrangement uses TRBV4-3 and TRBJ1-4; possible D gene TRBD1, 6 bases. CDR3 length: 15 amino acids. V was pared by 4 bases and J by 8 bases, with 17 bases between. CDR1 is LGHNA and CDR2 is YSLEER in the germline V gene. CDR3: CASSPTYREGEKLFF. CDR3 DNA: TGCGCCAGCAGCCCGACGTACAGGGAGGGCGAAAAACTGTTTTTT.

This chain joins TRBV9 and TRBJ2-3; D may be TRBD1 (5 bases). Trimming took off 2 bases at V and 6 bases at J, with 19 bases between the two ends. CDR1 is SGDLS, CDR2 YYNGEE, per germline. CDR3 length: 16 amino acids. DNA for the CDR3: TGTGCCAGCAGCGTTTATAAGGGCGTGGGGCTGGATACGCAGTATTTT. It yields the protein CASSVYKGVGLDTQYF.

This sequence joins TRBV11-2 and TRBJ2-7; D uncertain. The germline V and J ends were trimmed by 2 bases and 3 bases, with 5 bases remaining between them. Germline V gives CDR1 SGHAT, CDR2 FQNNGV. This CDR3 has 12 residues. The CDR3 DNA reads as TGTGCCAGCAGCTTAACTTTCTACGAGCAGTACTTC. Translation gives CASSLTFYEQYF.

The chain recombines TRBV29-1 with TRBJ2-2; TRBD1 matches 9 bases. Germline V gives CDR1 SQVTM, CDR2 ANQGSEA. The CDR3 contains 16 residues. J lost 5 bases, V lost 6 bases, and 13 bases had no gene match. The CDR3 region has the DNA TGCAGCGTGGACTCCGGGACAGGGCGTGGGACCGGGGAGCTGTTTTTT. Translated, it gives CSVDSGTGRGTGELFF.

V gene TRBV4-3 combines with J gene TRBJ1-2; D ambiguous. Trimming removed 1 base at V and 3 bases at J, with 6 bases between. The V gene's germline CDR1 is LGHNA and CDR2 YSLEER. The CDR3 contains 13 residues. CDR3 region: CASSQGRYYGYTF. CDR3 nucleotides: TGCGCCAGCAGCCAAGGGAGGTACTATGGCTACACCTTC.

The chain carries TRBV7-2 and TRBJ2-1; 14 bases are shared with TRBD2. CDR3 length: 17 amino acids. CDR1 and CDR2 from the germline V gene are SGHTA and FQGNSA. The V gene end was trimmed by 1 base and the J gene end by 6 bases; junction bases not matched to a gene: 5. CDR3 in amino acids: CASSLVGTSGSRNEQFF. The CDR3 nucleotides read TGTGCCAGCAGCTTAGTAGGGACTAGCGGGAGTCGCAATGAGCAGTTCTTC. Based on the CDR3 plus reference TRBV7-2 and TRBJ2-1, the full variable domain is GAGVSQSPSNKVTEKGKDVELRCDPISGHTALYWYRQSLGQGLEFLIYFQGNSAPDKSGLPSDRFSAERTGGSVSTLTIQRTQQEDSAVYLCASSLVGTSGSRNEQFFGPGTRLTVL.

This rearrangement joins TRBV29-1 to TRBJ2-7, with 9 nucleotides matching TRBD1. With V trimmed by 5 bases and J by 3 bases, 5 bases remained unmatched. The CDR3 sequence is 13 residues long. Germline CDR1 reads SQVTM; CDR2 reads ANQGSEA. CDR3 nucleotide sequence: TGCAGCGTTAGGACAGGGGCCAACTACGAGCAGTACTTC. Translation: CSVRTGANYEQYF.

J is TRBJ1-2 and V is TRBV27; TRBD1 matches 8 bases. Per the germline V gene, CDR1 is MNHEY and CDR2 is SMNVEV (reference sequence). The CDR3 spans 14 residues. V lost 8 bases to trimming and J lost 4 bases; unmatched junction nucleotides: 9. The CDR3 nucleotides are TGTGCCAGCGGCTGGGCAGGGGGCGGCTATGGCTACACCTTC. Its translation: CASGWAGGGYGYTF.

This chain uses TRBV2 with TRBJ2-2; 13 bases align to TRBD2. V was pared by 9 bases and J by 6 bases, with 1 base of the junction left unmatched. The CDR3 has 13 residues. Germline V gives CDR1 SNHLY, CDR2 FYNNEI. CDR3 nucleotide sequence: TGTGCCAGTGGACTAGCGGGAGCCGGGGAGCTGTTTTTT. It yields the protein CASGLAGAGELFF. Drawing the rest from reference TRBV2 and TRBJ2-2, the complete variable domain is EPEVTQTPSHQVTQMGQEVILRCVPISNHLYFYWYRQILGQKVEFLVSFYNNEISEKSEIFDDQFSVERPDGSNFTLKIRSTKLEDSAMYFCASGLAGAGELFFGEGSRLTVL.

The V call is TRBV27, the J call TRBJ2-7; 7 nucleotides match TRBD2. With 3 bases clipped from V and 6 bases from J, the junction kept 2 bases outside the gene matches. Looked up from germline, CDR1 is MNHEY and CDR2 is SMNVEV (reference sequence). The CDR3 consists of 12 residues. In nucleotides, the CDR3 is TGTGCCAGCAGTTTGTCGGGGGGCGAGCAGTACTTC. Translation: CASSLSGGEQYF.

CDR3 in amino acids: CASSLYASGSGETQYF. As DNA, the CDR3 is TGCGCCAGCAGCTTGTATGCTAGCGGGAGTGGGGAGACCCAGTACTTC. The chain is built from TRBV5-1 and TRBJ2-5, with 10 bases fitting TRBD2. In germline, CDR1 is SGHRS, CDR2 YFSETQ. The CDR3 loop spans 16 amino acids. Trimming cost V 1 base and J 5 bases; bases outside gene matches: 8.

CDR3 sequence (DNA): TGCAGCGTTAGAGGGCCCTACGAGCAGTACTTC. It translates to CSVRGPYEQYF. V usage is TRBV29-1 and J usage is TRBJ2-7; D may be TRBD2 (5 bases). Germline V lookup: CDR1 SQVTM, CDR2 ANQGSEA. CDR3 length: 11 residues. The V and J ends lost 5 bases and 2 bases respectively, with 7 bases between them.

V gene TRBV15 combines with J gene TRBJ2-1, with TRBD2 as a possible D gene (6 bases). V was trimmed by 8 bases and J by 0 bases, leaving 11 bases between them. Germline V gives CDR1 LNHNV, CDR2 YYDKDF (reference sequence). The CDR3 runs to 14 residues. The CDR3 region is CATAGSSSYNEQFF. The DNA of the CDR3 is TGTGCCACCGCGGGATCGAGCTCCTACAATGAGCAGTTCTTC. Combining the CDR3 with reference TRBV15 and TRBJ2-1 gives the whole variable domain DAMVIQNPRYQVTQFGKPVTLSCSQTLNHNVMYWYQQKSSQAPKLLFHYYDKDFNNEADTPDNFQSRRPNTSFCFLDIRSPGLGDTAMYLCATAGSSSYNEQFFGPGTRLTVL.

V gene TRBV7-9 combines with J gene TRBJ1-2, with unresolved D. The germline V gene has CDR1 SEHNR and CDR2 FQNEAQ (reference sequence). Trimming took 1 base from V and 4 from J, leaving 7 bases between them. This CDR3 is 13 amino acids long. CDR3 nucleotide sequence: TGTGCCAGCAGCTTAGGAGGGTTCTATGGCTACACCTTC. The encoded protein is CASSLGGFYGYTF.

V is TRBV5-6 and J is TRBJ2-7, with D perhaps matching TRBD1 (5 bases). Germline V gene data show CDR1 as SGHDT and CDR2 as YYEEEE. V lost 5 bases and J 2 bases, leaving 11 bases between the germline ends. The CDR3 is made up of 13 amino acids. CDR3 DNA: TGTGCCAGCAGTTCACAGGCCACCTACGAGCAGTACTTC. This encodes CASSSQATYEQYF. Full variable domain (remainder filled in from reference TRBV5-6 and TRBJ2-7): DAGVTQSPTHLIKTRGQQVTLRCSPKSGHDTVSWYQQALGQGPQFIFQYYEEEERQRGNFPDRFSGHQFPNYSSELNVNALLLGDSALYLCASSSQATYEQYFGPGTRLTVT.

The chain has TRBV11-2 and TRBJ2-7; unclear D gene. This CDR3 comprises 12 residues. Trimming took 10 bases from V and 3 from J, leaving 13 bases between them. Germline-derived CDR1 and CDR2 are SGHAT and FQNNGV. The CDR3 nucleotides are TGTGCCACCGTTAACAAATTCTACGAGCAGTACTTC. It codes for CATVNKFYEQYF.

J is TRBJ2-6 and V is TRBV12-2; TRBD2, the table's D call, lacks a check against the DNA. TRBV12-2 is noted as a pseudogene. This CDR3 spans 14 amino acids. The CDR3 loop reads CASRSSSGANVLTF. CDR3 DNA: TGTGCAAGTCGCTCGAGCTCTGGGGCCAACGTCCTGACTTTC.

The chain has TRBV11-3 and TRBJ2-5; 11 bases line up with TRBD1. With V trimmed by 4 bases and J by 5 bases, 0 bases remained unmatched. The CDR3 contains 13 residues. Germline V gene data show CDR1 as SGHNT and CDR2 as YENEEA. CDR3 in amino acids: CASSWDRGETQYF. CDR3 sequence (DNA): TGTGCCAGCAGCTGGGACAGGGGGGAGACCCAGTACTTC. The full variable domain, its missing parts supplied by reference TRBV11-3 and TRBJ2-5, is EAGVVQSPRYKIIEKKQPVAFWCNPISGHNTLYWYLQNLGQGPELLIRYENEEAVDDSQLPKDRFSAERLKGVDSTLKIQPAELGDSAVYLCASSWDRGETQYFGPGTRLLVL.

This chain uses TRBV6-1 with TRBJ2-7, with TRBD1 matching over 10 bases. Germline lookup yields CDR1 MNHNS and CDR2 SASEGT. Germline trimming cut 4 bases from V and 5 bases from J; bases unmatched to any gene: 11. The CDR3 is 16 amino acids. CDR3 nucleotide sequence: TGTGCCAGCAGTGCCTGGCCGGGACAGGGGTTCGACGAGCAGTACTTC. It specifies CASSAWPGQGFDEQYF.

This chain links TRBV11-2 with TRBJ2-7, with 8 bases aligning to TRBD2. V gave up 2 bases and J gave up 0 bases; unmatched junction bases: 6. This CDR3 comprises 16 residues. Germline CDR1 reads SGHAT; CDR2 reads FQNNGV. The DNA for the CDR3 is TGTGCCAGCAGCTTAAGGGCTAGCGGGTTCTCCTACGAGCAGTACTTC. This translates into CASSLRASGFSYEQYF.

The rearrangement links TRBV30 to TRBJ2-7; D is possibly TRBD1 (6 bases). Trimming removed 3 bases from V and 2 bases from J, with 17 bases in between. The CDR3 extends over 15 amino acids. The V gene's germline CDR1 is GTSNPN and CDR2 SVGIG (reference sequence). CDR3 sequence: CAWRGAVRGTYEQYF. As DNA, the CDR3 is TGTGCCTGGAGGGGGGCGGTACGTGGAACCTACGAGCAGTACTTC.

The chain links TRBV28 to TRBJ1-1; perhaps TRBD1 as D (5 bases). Trimming stripped 4 bases from V and 0 bases from J, with 9 bases between. The CDR3 is 14 residues long. Per the germline V gene, CDR1 is MDHEN and CDR2 is SYDVKM. The chain's CDR3 is CASSSDTVNTEAFF. DNA for the CDR3: TGTGCCAGCAGTTCGGACACAGTGAACACTGAAGCTTTCTTT.

The chain couples TRBV19 to TRBJ1-4; D might be TRBD1 (5 bases). Germline assignment: CDR1 LNHDA and CDR2 SQIVND (reference sequence). The CDR3 contains 14 residues. The germline V and J ends were trimmed by 7 bases and 5 bases, with 14 bases remaining between them. Written as DNA, the CDR3 is TGTGCCAGTACCAACAGGCCCACAAATGAAAAACTGTTTTTT. Translating gives CASTNRPTNEKLFF.